This TCR beta chain was recorded in a study of molecular identifiers for immune sequencing clone quantification. Findings and limits, study-wide: The sizes of highly expanded clones could be underestimated when identical TCR molecules share a barcode. Over 99% of CMV-specific effector molecules, but under 1% of naive ones, were in clones above 20 copies. Spiked Jurkat TCR RNA equivalent to one cell was reportedly detectable in one million naive cells.

CDR1 and CDR2 (germline): LGHNA, YNFKEQ. With 0 bases removed from V and 6 bases from J, the gap between germline ends came to 6 bases. The CDR3 is made up of 12 amino acids. This clonotype was counted many times. What it recognizes is unknown. TCRdb processed the PCR reads anew with MiXCR; each CDR3 protein has one entry. The sample holds 35,000 to 45,000 distinct CDR3 sequences, about a fifth seen once. The sequence came from a human donor in good health. Some libraries in this study had Jurkat cell RNA spiked in. The specimen was naive CD8+ T cells from blood, with Jurkat cell RNA spiked in. The subset: FACS-sorted CD8+CD4-CCR7+CD45RA+ naive T cells. The chain links TRBV4-2 to TRBJ2-7, with D tentatively TRBD1 (5 bases). The CDR3 reads CASSQDRGEQYF. The DNA of the CDR3 is TGTGCCAGCAGCCAAGATAGGGGCGAGCAGTACTTC.